These T cell receptor beta chains were read from a single sample in a study of cytomegalovirus exposure and HLA in healthy donors. Assay: immunoSEQ multiplex PCR; the TCRdb copy retains only in-frame clones and omits some. This table has 120,000 or so clones, 83% appearing once. Material for sequencing was PBMCs. These receptors all come from a woman aged 40 to 49 in good health and CMV-seropositive. Each CDR3 is given with its conserved first and last residue. The order of the fields is clone size, D gene, J gene, V gene, CDR3 DNA, CDR3 protein. D genes are given only for firm matches. Where a row states a size, it is once, few, many or the class of an expanded clone; other rows omit it.

NA NA TRBJ2-2 TRBV5-8 TGTGCCAGCAGCTTATGGAGAAACACCGGGGAGCTGTTTTTT CASSLWRNTGELFF
NA NA TRBJ2-2 TRBV9 TGTGCCAGCAGCTTCCGGACAGCCGCGAACACCGGGGAGCTGTTTTTT CASSFRTAANTGELFF
NA NA TRBJ2-7 TRBV29-1 TGCAGCGTCGAAGACAGCGCGGGGCCCGAGCAGTACTTC CSVEDSAGPEQYF
NA TRBD2 TRBJ2-1 TRBV10-1 TGCGCCAGCAGTGAGACCGGGACTAGCGGGAGCAATGAGCAGTTCTTC CASSETGTSGSNEQFF
NA NA TRBJ2-2 TRBV19 TGTGCCAGTAGTATTGTCGTCACCGGGGAGCTGTTTTTT CASSIVVTGELFF
few NA TRBJ2-1 TRBV4-1 TGCGCCAGCAGCCAAGAGGTAGCGGTTGACAATGAGCAGTTCTTC CASSQEVAVDNEQFF
few TRBD1 TRBJ2-1 TRBV11-3 TGTGCCAGCAGCTCGACAGGGGATGAGCAGTTCTTC CASSSTGDEQFF
NA TRBD1 TRBJ2-2 TRBV7-7 TGTGCTAGCAGCTTAGACGCAGGGGGCTTTACCGGGGAGCTGTTTTTT CASSLDAGGFTGELFF
NA TRBD1 TRBJ1-1 TRBV28 TGTGCCAGCACCCTTAGAACAGGGGGCAGGACTGAAGCTTTCTTT CASTLRTGGRTEAFF
NA TRBD2 TRBJ2-1 TRBV7-2 TGTGCCAGCAGCTCTCACGGACTAGCGGGGTACAATGAGCAGTTCTTC CASSSHGLAGYNEQFF
NA NA TRBJ1-1 TRBV5-8 TGTGCCAGCAGCTGGGGGGGAAGGGTGGGGACTGAAGCTTTCTTT CASSWGGRVGTEAFF
NA TRBD1 TRBJ2-5 TRBV27 TGTGCCAGCACCCCGGGGACAGGGGGCGATCAGACCCAGTACTTC CASTPGTGGDQTQYF
NA NA TRBJ1-2 TRBV4-3 TGCGCCAGCAGCCAAGATCCAGGGAACTATGGCTACACCTTC CASSQDPGNYGYTF
NA TRBD1 TRBJ2-2 TRBV5-1 TGCGCCAGCAGCCCCCTACCGGGACAGACGACCGGGGAGCTGTTTTTT CASSPLPGQTTGELFF
NA NA TRBJ2-7 TRBV9 TGTGCCAGCAGCGCCCGACCTAGCGTTAGCTCCTACGAGCAGTACTTC CASSARPSVSSYEQYF
NA NA TRBJ1-1 TRBV6-5 TGTGCCACACAGGGACGACACACTGAAGCTTTCTTT CATQGRHTEAFF
NA TRBD1 TRBJ1-2 TRBV29-1 TGCAGCGTTGAAGATCTGGCAGGGGGCGCTAACTATGGCTACACCTTC CSVEDLAGGANYGYTF
NA TRBD2 TRBJ2-1 TRBV7-9 TGTGCCAGCAGCTTACCCCCCCGACTAGCGGGAGCACGGAATGAGCAGTTCTTC CASSLPPRLAGARNEQFF
NA NA TRBJ1-2 TRBV9 TGTGCCAGCAGCGTAGGTAGGCTGGGCAACTATGGCTACACCTTC CASSVGRLGNYGYTF
few NA TRBJ1-1 TRBV7-2 TGTGCCAGCAGCTTAGACCTCACAGGTAACACTGAAGCTTTCTTT CASSLDLTGNTEAFF
NA NA TRBJ2-2 TRBV6-5 TGTGCCAGCAGTTACTACAGGGTCGCCGGGGAGCTGTTTTTT CASSYYRVAGELFF
NA NA TRBJ1-1 TRBV2 TGTGCCATCCCTGGGGACTCCGACGGGACTGAAGCTTTCTTT CAIPGDSDGTEAFF
once TRBD2 TRBJ2-7 TRBV4-2 TGTGCCAGCAGCCAAGCTGGACTAGCGGGACGTGGCTCCTACGAGCAGTACTTC CASSQAGLAGRGSYEQYF
NA NA TRBJ2-3 TRBV6-1 TGTGCCAGCAGTGTCGGAGAGGGAGATACGCAGTATTTT CASSVGEGDTQYF
few TRBD1 TRBJ2-7 TRBV10-3 TGTGCCGCCCGGGACAGCTCCTACGAGCAGTACTTC CAARDSSYEQYF
NA TRBD2 TRBJ2-1 TRBV7-2 TGTGCCAGCGCTAGCGGGAATAAGGGGTATGAGCAGTTCTTC CASASGNKGYEQFF
NA TRBD2 TRBJ2-3 TRBV9 TGTGCCAGCAGCGACCTACTAGCGGAAAGCACAGATACGCAGTATTTT CASSDLLAESTDTQYF
NA TRBD1 TRBJ2-7 TRBV7-9 TGTGCCAGCCGACCAGGGGGCGACGAGCAGTACTTC CASRPGGDEQYF
NA NA TRBJ1-5 TRBV6-5 TGTGCCAGCAGTTACGGTTTGGCAGGGCGCAATCAGCCCCAGCATTTT CASSYGLAGRNQPQHF
NA TRBD2 TRBJ2-7 TRBV9 TGTGCCAGCAGCGGCCTCACAGCGGGAAATGAGCAGTACTTC CASSGLTAGNEQYF
NA TRBD1 TRBJ2-4 TRBV6-5 TGTGCCAGCAGCTCCGGGACAGGGAACATTCAGTACTTC CASSSGTGNIQYF
NA TRBD2 TRBJ2-3 TRBV9 TGTGCCAGCAGCGTAGTTACTAGCGGGAGTTCAGATACGCAGTATTTT CASSVVTSGSSDTQYF
NA NA TRBJ1-2 TRBV25-1 TGTGCCAGCAGTGTAGGAGGCGGGTCCGGCTACACCTTC CASSVGGGSGYTF
NA TRBD1 TRBJ2-3 TRBV12-5 TGTGCTAGTGGTGCTGGGACAGGGGGGAGCACAGATACGCAGTATTTT CASGAGTGGSTDTQYF
NA TRBD2 TRBJ2-7 TRBV6-1 TGTGCCAGCAGTGAACGACCCTTTGTACTAGCGGAGGACTACGAGCAGTACTTC CASSERPFVLAEDYEQYF
NA NA TRBJ2-1 TRBV6-4 TGTGCCAGCAGTTCACATCTCTTAAAACACCGGGACAATGAGCAGTTCTTC CASSSHLLKHRDNEQFF
few TRBD2 TRBJ2-1 TRBV4-1 TGCGCCAGCAGCCGGACGGGTGGGGGGGGGCAGTTCTTC CASSRTGGGGQFF
few NA TRBJ2-3 TRBV5-1 TGCGCCAGCAGCTTCAACGGGAGAACTAGCACAGATACGCAGTATTTT CASSFNGRTSTDTQYF
NA TRBD1 TRBJ1-1 TRBV27 TGTGCCAGCAGCCAGGACAGGTTTAACACTGAAGCTTTCTTT CASSQDRFNTEAFF
NA NA TRBJ1-2 TRBV19 TGTGCCAGTAGTAACGACAGTCCTGGTGGCTACACCTTC CASSNDSPGGYTF
NA TRBD1 TRBJ2-5 TRBV19 TGTGCCAGTAGTTCCAGGACAGGGAAGTTAGGGGAGACCCAGTACTTC CASSSRTGKLGETQYF
NA TRBD1 TRBJ1-5 TRBV6-6 TGTGCCAGCAGTCCCGGACAGGGTACTCAGCCCCAGCATTTT CASSPGQGTQPQHF
few NA TRBJ1-6 TRBV5-3 TGTGCCAGAAGACCAGGACACACAGATAATTCACCCCTCCACTTT CARRPGHTDNSPLHF
once NA TRBJ2-7 TRBV5-4 TGTGCCAGCAGCGATACGAGAAGGAGAGGGCACGAGCAGTACTTC CASSDTRRRGHEQYF
NA NA TRBJ2-7 TRBV5-1 TGCGCCAGCAGCCCCTATAGGGGAGGGGGCGAGCAGTACTTC CASSPYRGGGEQYF
NA TRBD1 TRBJ1-6 TRBV10-3 TGTGCGGCCGGGTCGGGACAGGGGGTATCGCCCCTCCACTTT CAAGSGQGVSPLHF
once NA TRBJ1-1 TRBV5-1 TGCGCCAGCAGCGGAGGTGCCGCTCCGGGCCAAGCTTTCTTT CASSGGAAPGQAFF
NA NA TRBJ1-4 TRBV28 TGTGCCAGTTATACGGGGGGGACTAATGAAAAACTGTTTTTT CASYTGGTNEKLFF
NA TRBD1 TRBJ2-5 TRBV28 TGTGCCAGCAGTTTAAAGGGACAGCCAGAGACCCAGTACTTC CASSLKGQPETQYF
NA TRBD1 TRBJ2-7 TRBV27 TGTGCCAGCAGTCTCGGGGGACAGGGGAGGGGCTCCTACGAGCAGTACTTC CASSLGGQGRGSYEQYF
NA TRBD2 TRBJ2-5 TRBV5-1 TGCGCCAGCAGCCGCGGGACTAGCGGGAGAGAGACCCAGTACTTC CASSRGTSGRETQYF
NA TRBD1 TRBJ1-2 TRBV6-4 TGTGCCAGCAGTGCCAACCTAAGAATAAACAGGGGAAGCTATGGCTACACCTTC CASSANLRINRGSYGYTF
NA NA TRBJ1-1 TRBV4-1 TGCGCCAGCAGCCAAGTTCGGGGGAACACTGAAGCTTTCTTT CASSQVRGNTEAFF
NA TRBD1 TRBJ2-7 TRBV27 TGTGCCAGCAGTTTACTGGACAGGGCAGCCTACGAGCAGTACTTC CASSLLDRAAYEQYF
NA TRBD1 TRBJ2-1 TRBV7-3 TGTGCCAGCAGCCAACAGGGGGGTGGGTACAATGAGCAGTTCTTC CASSQQGGGYNEQFF